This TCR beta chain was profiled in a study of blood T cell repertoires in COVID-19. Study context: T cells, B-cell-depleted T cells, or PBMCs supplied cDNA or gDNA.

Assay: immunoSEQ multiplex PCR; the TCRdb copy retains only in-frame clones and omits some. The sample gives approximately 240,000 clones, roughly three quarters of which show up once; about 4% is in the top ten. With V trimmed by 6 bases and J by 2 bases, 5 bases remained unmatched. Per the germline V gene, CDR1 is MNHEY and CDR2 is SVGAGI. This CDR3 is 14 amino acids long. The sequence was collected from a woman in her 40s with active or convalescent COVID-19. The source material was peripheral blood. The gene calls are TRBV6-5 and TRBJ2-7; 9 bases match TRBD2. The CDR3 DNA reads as TGTGCCAGCAGCGGAGCTAGCGGGGCCTACGAGCAGTACGTC. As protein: CASSGASGAYEQYV.